What follows is one T cell receptor beta chain and its context. These data belong to a study of OX40 agonist ivuxolimab in advanced cancers. Generated by immunoSEQ multiplex PCR, the TCRdb table keeps only in-frame clones and is missing some. The sample holds tens of thousands of clones, 89% seen once. Sequencing was performed on CD4+ or CD8+ T cells sorted from blood, taken in a trial of the OX40 agonist ivuxolimab. This TCR derives from an adult with an advanced solid tumor such as melanoma, head and neck, liver or kidney cancer.

The CDR3 sequence: CAWSSGQYYEQYF. The DNA of the CDR3 is TGTGCCTGGAGTAGTGGGCAGTACTACGAGCAGTACTTC. The genes are TRBV30 and TRBJ2-7; D gene ambiguous. CDR1 is GTSNPN and CDR2 is SVGIG in the germline V gene (reference sequence). With 2 bases removed from V and 3 bases from J, the gap between germline ends came to 11 bases. There are 13 residues in the CDR3.